This T cell receptor beta chain stems from a study of T cell repertoires in cytomegalovirus infection. As for the study in general: CMV epitopes that were recently identified and HLA-C-restricted were used alongside well-studied HLA-B-restricted ones. Both a matching HLA type and CMV infection were indicated by public TCR beta signatures.

This CDR3 is 19 amino acids long. With 6 bases removed from V and 0 bases from J, the gap between germline ends came to 27 bases. The germline V gene encodes CDR1 SGDLS and CDR2 YYNGEE. Study-wide findings and caveats: Across the ex vivo response, the dominant clonotypes were HLA-C-restricted CMV-specific TCR beta clonotypes.

Comments on this clonotype: No antigen is known for it.

In TCRdb, the reads were re-called with MiXCR into one record per CDR3 protein. The table records roughly 920,000 distinct CDR3 sequences, approximately 32% of them present only once. The chain recombines TRBV9 with TRBJ1-1, with unresolved D. The input for sequencing was cultured CD8+ T cells from PBMCs, taken from culture after CMV antigen stimulation. The receptor was isolated from a human donor in good health (CMV status not recorded). Some clones in this sample may be carry-over from other donors' samples. The CDR3 sequence is CASTPRSGSLADMNTEAFF. CDR3 DNA sequence: TGTGCCAGCACCCCGCGGTCCGGGAGTCTGGCCGATATGAACACTGAAGCTTTCTTT.